The present T cell receptor (beta chain) was sequenced within a study of T cells in Graves' hyperthyroidism and ophthalmopathy. The CDR3 totals 13 residues. Germline loops: CDR1 SEHNR, CDR2 FQNEAQ (reference sequence). Trimming pared 6 bases from V and 2 bases from J, leaving 5 bases between. This clonotype was counted a few times. Researchers amplified the TCR beta CDR3 regions from RNA transcripts. TCR CDR3 regions were first amplified by RT-PCR with HTBI primers. TCRdb used MiXCR to reprocess the multiplex PCR reads, holding one entry per CDR3 protein. The sample has hundreds of thousands of distinct CDR3 sequences; nearly 45% are singletons.

This clonotype was obtained from an adult man with Graves' disease, either hyperthyroidism or ophthalmopathy (not recorded which). The rearrangement links TRBV7-9 to TRBJ2-6; no firm D call. Source material: peripheral blood or thyroid tissue (not recorded which). The CDR3 DNA follows: TGTGCCAGCAGGGCCGCTGGGGCCAACGTCCTGACTTTC. Translation gives CASRAAGANVLTF.